Each of the 20 T cell receptor beta chains below was sequenced from the same sample in a study of T cell responses to AZD1222 COVID-19 vaccine. Using immunoSEQ multiplex PCR, the repertoire was profiled, and TCRdb retains in-frame clones only, with some absent. The sample lists some 89,000 clones; around 87% were seen once. This sample comprised peripheral blood, obtained on day 0 of MenACWY control vaccination. The source of these receptors is an adult in good health.

The V gene is TRBV4-2, the J gene TRBJ2-7; D could derive from TRBD1 or TRBD2 (7 bases each). The CDR3 length is 15 residues. Deletions cut 7 bases from V and 0 bases from J, with 16 bases between. CDR1 is LGHNA and CDR2 is YNFKEQ in the germline V gene. The CDR3 DNA reads TGTGCCAGCACCAGGGGGAGGGCATTCTCCTACGAGCAGTACTTC. Its protein product is CASTRGRAFSYEQYF.

The chain links TRBV7-2 to TRBJ2-5; 9 bases agree with TRBD1. Germline V lookup: CDR1 SGHTA, CDR2 FQGNSA. The V gene end was trimmed by 3 bases and the J gene end by 5 bases; junction bases not matched to a gene: 7. The CDR3 sequence is 15 residues long. CDR3 residues: CASSFLGTGRETQYF. CDR3 bases: TGTGCCAGCAGCTTCCTAGGGACAGGGCGGGAGACCCAGTACTTC.

CDR3 sequence: CAWSVQRSQPQHF. The DNA of the CDR3 is TGTGCCTGGAGTGTACAACGGAGTCAGCCCCAGCATTTT. V gene TRBV30 combines with J gene TRBJ1-5, with D hard to call. CDR3 length: 13 residues. With 0 bases removed from V and 6 bases from J, the gap between germline ends came to 9 bases. Per the germline V gene, CDR1 is GTSNPN and CDR2 is SVGIG (reference sequence).

The V gene is TRBV28, the J gene TRBJ1-3; D call uncertain. CDR1 and CDR2 (germline): MDHEN, SYDVKM. This CDR3 is built from 16 residues. V lost 0 bases to trimming and J lost 3 bases, with 12 bases between them. Here the CDR3 DNA reads TGTGCCAGCAGTTTATGGGCGGGGAAGGGTGGAAACACCATATATTTT. This translates into CASSLWAGKGGNTIYF.

The J gene is TRBJ1-3, the V gene TRBV19; D is undetermined. CDR1 and CDR2 (germline): LNHDA, SQIVND (reference sequence). Trimming stripped 1 base from V and 0 bases from J, with 10 bases between. The CDR3 loop spans 16 amino acids. For the CDR3, the DNA is TGTGCCAGTAGTATAGGAATACAGATCTCTGGAAACACCATATATTTT. Translation: CASSIGIQISGNTIYF. The full variable domain, in which reference TRBV19 and TRBJ1-3 provide the parts outside the CDR3, is DGGITQSPKYLFRKEGQNVTLSCEQNLNHDAMYWYRQDPGQGLRLIYYSQIVNDFQKGDIAEGYSVSREKKESFPLTVTSAQKNPTAFYLCASSIGIQISGNTIYFGEGSWLTVV.

The chain links TRBV5-4 to TRBJ2-3; D uncertain. V was trimmed by 0 bases and J by 13 bases, leaving 12 bases between them. The CDR3 consists of 12 residues. CDR1 is SGHNT and CDR2 is YYREEE in the germline V gene (reference sequence). CDR3 region: CASSLEAAKEYF. DNA for the CDR3: TGTGCCAGCAGCTTGGAAGCAGCTAAGGAGTATTTT.

V and J are TRBV9 and TRBJ1-6; 11 bases are shared with TRBD1. Trimming took 4 bases from V and 1 from J; bases not matched to a gene: 4. The CDR3 totals 17 residues. Germline V lookup: CDR1 SGDLS, CDR2 YYNGEE. CDR3 bases: TGTGCCAGCAGCAAAGGACAGGGGGCATCCTATAATTCACCCCTCCACTTT. Translation: CASSKGQGASYNSPLHF.

The chain uses TRBV20-1 and TRBJ2-1; D remains ambiguous. The CDR3 loop spans 13 amino acids. V dropped 3 bases and J dropped 4 bases, with 10 bases sitting between them. Looked up from germline, CDR1 is DFQATT and CDR2 is SNEGSKA (reference sequence). CDR3 sequence (DNA): TGCAGTGCTAGTCGCAGCGATTACAATGAGCAGTTCTTC. It is translated as CSASRSDYNEQFF.

The gene calls are TRBV3-1 (or the pseudogene TRBV3-2) and TRBJ1-2, with D unclear. Trimming removed 5 bases from V and 8 bases from J, with 15 bases in between. The germline gives CDR1 LGHDT, CDR2 YNNKEL (reference sequence). The CDR3 sequence is 13 residues long. The DNA for the CDR3 is TGTGCCAGCAGCGGTGGAGCGTCGTGGGGCTACACCTTC. It specifies CASSGGASWGYTF.

The chain joins TRBV7-2 to TRBJ1-1; D unresolved. Trimming stripped 3 bases from V and 1 base from J, with 9 bases between. CDR1 is SGHTA and CDR2 is FQGNSA in the germline V gene. There are 14 residues in the CDR3. CDR3 amino acids: CASSFGVRNTEAFF. CDR3 bases: TGTGCCAGCAGCTTTGGGGTACGGAACACTGAAGCTTTCTTT.

This chain uses TRBV7-8 with TRBJ2-7; 10 nucleotides align to TRBD1. CDR1 SGHVS and CDR2 FQNEAQ come from the germline V gene. This CDR3 is 17 amino acids long. The J segment lost 6 bases and the V segment lost 3 bases, leaving 14 bases of the junction unmatched. Written as DNA, the CDR3 is TGTGCCAGCAGCTTGGAACCGCCCGGGACAGGGGTCTTCGAGCAGTACTTC. Encoded protein: CASSLEPPGTGVFEQYF.

This rearrangement joins TRBV27 to TRBJ1-5; D may be TRBD1 (6 bases). There are 15 residues in the CDR3. CDR1 is MNHEY and CDR2 is SMNVEV in the germline V gene (reference sequence). The V end lost 2 bases, the J end lost 3 bases, and 11 bases lay between the germline ends. The CDR3 DNA reads as TGTGCCAGCAGTTTAATGGGGGGGGCCAATCAGCCCCAGCATTTT. Residues: CASSLMGGANQPQHF.

The CDR3 loop reads CASSIDSAGGPYEQFF. In DNA form, the CDR3 reads TGTGCCAGTAGTATAGATTCGGCGGGAGGGCCGTATGAGCAGTTCTTC. The chain recombines TRBV19 with TRBJ2-1; 9 nucleotides align to TRBD2. The CDR3 loop spans 16 amino acids. CDR1 LNHDA and CDR2 SQIVND come from the germline V gene (reference sequence). The ends lost 0 bases at V and 8 bases at J; junction bases unmatched: 8.

V usage is TRBV27 and J usage is TRBJ2-1; the match to TRBD1 covers 7 bases. CDR1 and CDR2 (germline): MNHEY, SMNVEV (reference sequence). The CDR3 runs to 15 residues. V lost 7 bases, J lost 5 bases, and 11 bases stayed unmatched. CDR3 sequence reads: CASTPAGTVNNEQFF. DNA for the CDR3: TGTGCCAGCACTCCTGCCGGGACAGTAAACAATGAGCAGTTCTTC.

The chain joins TRBV19 to TRBJ1-1; weak D call: TRBD1 (5 bases). This CDR3 is built from 16 residues. The V gene's germline CDR1 is LNHDA and CDR2 SQIVND (reference sequence). The ends were cut back, 5 bases at V and 1 base at J, with 17 bases in the middle. The CDR3 reads CASSPGTPLGNTEAFF. The CDR3 DNA follows: TGTGCCAGTAGTCCAGGGACGCCCCTCGGGAACACTGAAGCTTTCTTT.

V usage is TRBV5-4 and J usage is TRBJ2-7, with D unresolved. V shed 2 bases and J shed 4 bases, with 7 bases lying between them. There are 12 residues in the CDR3. From germline, CDR1 is SGHNT and CDR2 YYREEE (reference sequence). The CDR3 loop reads CASSFSGYEQYF. CDR3 sequence (DNA): TGTGCCAGCAGCTTCTCTGGATACGAGCAGTACTTC.

The chain combines TRBV14 with TRBJ1-2; TRBD1 might be the D (6 bases). Germline CDR1 SGHDN, CDR2 FVKESK. V was shortened by 4 bases and J by 8 bases, with 11 bases between the two germline ends. CDR3 size: 12 residues. This CDR3 is CASSPQGRGYTF. DNA of the CDR3: TGTGCCAGCAGCCCACAGGGCCGGGGCTACACCTTC.

The J gene is TRBJ2-3, the V gene TRBV2; 7 bases are a match to TRBD2. The CDR3 totals 15 residues. The V segment lost 6 bases and the J segment 0 bases; nucleotides outside the gene matches: 6. Germline V CDR1 and CDR2: SNHLY, FYNNEI. DNA for the CDR3: TGTGCCAGCAGACTACTAGCGACTAGCACAGATACGCAGTATTTT. Its translation: CASRLLATSTDTQYF. Full variable domain (outside the CDR3, taken from reference TRBV2 and TRBJ2-3): EPEVTQTPSHQVTQMGQEVILRCVPISNHLYFYWYRQILGQKVEFLVSFYNNEISEKSEIFDDQFSVERPDGSNFTLKIRSTKLEDSAMYFCASRLLATSTDTQYFGPGTRLTVL.

J is TRBJ1-1 and V is TRBV19, with D unresolved. The CDR3 totals 14 residues. CDR1 is LNHDA, CDR2 SQIVND, per germline (reference sequence). Trimming left V 3 bases short and J 1 base short, with 9 bases between. In nucleotides, the CDR3 is TGTGCCAGTAGTATTATGGAGCAGAACACTGAAGCTTTCTTT. It specifies CASSIMEQNTEAFF.

The chain joins TRBV15 to TRBJ2-1; TRBD2 might be the D (6 bases). Germline values: CDR1 LNHNV, CDR2 YYDKDF (reference sequence). V lost 0 bases to trimming and J lost 1 base, with 13 bases between them. The CDR3 is made up of 17 amino acids. CDR3 bases: TGTGCCACCAGCAGAGATAGCGGCGGGGCATCCTACAATGAGCAGTTCTTC. Translating gives CATSRDSGGASYNEQFF.